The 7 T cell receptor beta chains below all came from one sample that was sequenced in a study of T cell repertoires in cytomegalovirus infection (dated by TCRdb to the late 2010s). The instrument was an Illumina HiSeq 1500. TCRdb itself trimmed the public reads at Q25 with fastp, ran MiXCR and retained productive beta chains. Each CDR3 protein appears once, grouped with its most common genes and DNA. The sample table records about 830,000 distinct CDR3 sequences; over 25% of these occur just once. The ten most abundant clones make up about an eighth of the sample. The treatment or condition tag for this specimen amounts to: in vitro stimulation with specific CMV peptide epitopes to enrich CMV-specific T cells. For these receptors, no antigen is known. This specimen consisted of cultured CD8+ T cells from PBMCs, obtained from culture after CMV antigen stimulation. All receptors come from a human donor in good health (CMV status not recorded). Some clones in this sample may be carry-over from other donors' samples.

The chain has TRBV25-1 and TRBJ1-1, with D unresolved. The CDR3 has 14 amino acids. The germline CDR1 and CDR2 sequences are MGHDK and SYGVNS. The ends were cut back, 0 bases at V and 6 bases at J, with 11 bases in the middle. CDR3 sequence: CASSEYGWKAEAFF. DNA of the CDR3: TGTGCCAGCAGTGAATATGGGTGGAAGGCTGAAGCTTTCTTT.

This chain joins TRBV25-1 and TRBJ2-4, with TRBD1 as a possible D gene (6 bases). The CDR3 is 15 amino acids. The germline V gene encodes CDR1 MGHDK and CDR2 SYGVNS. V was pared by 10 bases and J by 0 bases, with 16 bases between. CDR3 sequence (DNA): TGTGCCAACACCGAACAGGGTCTAGCCAAAAACATTCAGTACTTC. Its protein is CANTEQGLAKNIQYF.

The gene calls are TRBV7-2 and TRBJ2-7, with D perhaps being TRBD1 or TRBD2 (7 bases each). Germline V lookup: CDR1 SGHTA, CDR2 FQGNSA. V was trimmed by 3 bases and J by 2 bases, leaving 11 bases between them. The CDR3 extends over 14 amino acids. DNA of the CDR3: TGTGCCAGCAGCTTGGCAGGGGGGGCCTACGAGCAGTACGTC. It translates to CASSLAGGAYEQYV.

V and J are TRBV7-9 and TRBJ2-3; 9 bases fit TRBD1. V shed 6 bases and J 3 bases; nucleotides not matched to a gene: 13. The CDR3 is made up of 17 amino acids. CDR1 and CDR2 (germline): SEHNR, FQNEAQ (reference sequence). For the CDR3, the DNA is TGTGCCAGCAGTCCCGTCGGGGGACAGGGTATGACAGATACGCAGTATTTT. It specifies CASSPVGGQGMTDTQYF.

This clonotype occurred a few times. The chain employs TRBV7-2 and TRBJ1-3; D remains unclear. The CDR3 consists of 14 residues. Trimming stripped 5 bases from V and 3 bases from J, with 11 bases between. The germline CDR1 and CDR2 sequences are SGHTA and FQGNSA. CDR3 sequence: CASSPREGGNTIYF. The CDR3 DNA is TGTGCCAGCAGCCCGAGGGAGGGTGGAAACACCATATATTTT.

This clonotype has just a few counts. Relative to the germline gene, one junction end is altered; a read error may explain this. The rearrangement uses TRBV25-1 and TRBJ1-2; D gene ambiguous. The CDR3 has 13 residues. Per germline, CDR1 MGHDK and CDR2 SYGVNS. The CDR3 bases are TGTGCCAGCAGTGAATTTCTGGATTTTCCCACCATCTTC. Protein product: CASSEFLDFPTIF.

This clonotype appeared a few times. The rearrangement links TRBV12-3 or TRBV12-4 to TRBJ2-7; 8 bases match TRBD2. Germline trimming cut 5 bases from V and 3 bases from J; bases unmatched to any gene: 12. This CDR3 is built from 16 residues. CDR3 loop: CASSPPGGGGFYEQYF. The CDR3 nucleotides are TGTGCCAGCAGTCCCCCCGGTGGCGGGGGGTTCTACGAGCAGTACTTC.